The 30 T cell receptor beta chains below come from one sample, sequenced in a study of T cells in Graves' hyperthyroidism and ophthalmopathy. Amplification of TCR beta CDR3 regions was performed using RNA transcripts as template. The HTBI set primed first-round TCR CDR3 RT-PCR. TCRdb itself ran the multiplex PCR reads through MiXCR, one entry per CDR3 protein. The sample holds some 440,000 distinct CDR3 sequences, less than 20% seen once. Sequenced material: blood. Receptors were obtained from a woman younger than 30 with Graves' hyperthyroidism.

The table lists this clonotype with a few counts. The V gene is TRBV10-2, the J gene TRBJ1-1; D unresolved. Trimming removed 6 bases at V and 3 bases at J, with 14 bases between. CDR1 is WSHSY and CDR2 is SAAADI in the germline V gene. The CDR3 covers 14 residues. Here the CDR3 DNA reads TGCGCCAGCAGGAAAGACCGGTTGGACACTGAAGCTTTCTTT. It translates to CASRKDRLDTEAFF.

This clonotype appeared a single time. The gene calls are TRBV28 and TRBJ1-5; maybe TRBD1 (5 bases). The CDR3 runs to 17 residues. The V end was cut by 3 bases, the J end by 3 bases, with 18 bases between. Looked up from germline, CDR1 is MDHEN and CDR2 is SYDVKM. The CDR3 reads CASSFGSGLQSNQPQHF. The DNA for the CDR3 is TGTGCCAGCAGTTTCGGGTCGGGACTCCAGTCCAATCAGCCCCAGCATTTT.

CDR3 in amino acids: CASSASGQGRIYTEAFF. The CDR3, as DNA: TGTGCCAGCAGCGCCTCCGGACAGGGAAGAATATACACTGAAGCTTTCTTT. This chain links TRBV9 with TRBJ1-1; 8 positions match TRBD1. V dropped 3 bases and J dropped 3; count of bases not matched to a gene: 13. Germline lookup yields CDR1 SGDLS and CDR2 YYNGEE. This CDR3 has 17 amino acids.

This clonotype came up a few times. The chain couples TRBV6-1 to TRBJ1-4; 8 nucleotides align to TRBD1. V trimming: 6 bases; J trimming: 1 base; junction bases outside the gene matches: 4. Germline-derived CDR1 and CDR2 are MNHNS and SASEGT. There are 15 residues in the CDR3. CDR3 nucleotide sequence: TGTGCCAGCAGCCCAGGGGGCTTAACTAATGAAAAACTGTTTTTT. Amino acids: CASSPGGLTNEKLFF.

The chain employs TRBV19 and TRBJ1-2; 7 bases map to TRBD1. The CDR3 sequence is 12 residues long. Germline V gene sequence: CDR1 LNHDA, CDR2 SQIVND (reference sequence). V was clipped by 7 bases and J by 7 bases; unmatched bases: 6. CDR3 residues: CASTPTGSGYTF. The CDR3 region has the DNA TGTGCCAGTACCCCGACAGGGTCTGGCTACACCTTC.

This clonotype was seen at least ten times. The CDR3 here is CASSPGTVRNEQYF. The CDR3 nucleotides read TGTGCCAGCAGCCCAGGGACAGTTCGTAACGAGCAGTACTTC. The chain combines TRBV3-1 with TRBJ2-7, with 7 bases matching TRBD1. The germline CDR1 and CDR2 sequences are LGHDT and YNNKEL (reference sequence). This CDR3 region has 14 residues. J gave up 5 bases and V 4 bases, and 8 bases lay outside the gene matches.

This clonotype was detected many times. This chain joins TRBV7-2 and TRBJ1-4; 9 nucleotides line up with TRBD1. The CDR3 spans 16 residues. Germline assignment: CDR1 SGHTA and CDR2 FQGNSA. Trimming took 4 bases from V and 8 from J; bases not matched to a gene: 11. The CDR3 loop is CASSSRWTGAGEKLFF. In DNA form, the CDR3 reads TGTGCCAGCAGCTCGAGGTGGACAGGGGCTGGGGAAAAACTGTTTTTT.

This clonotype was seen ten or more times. The CDR3 is CASSSETGYTEAFF. The CDR3 bases are TGTGCCAGCAGTTCGGAGACAGGGTACACTGAAGCTTTCTTT. This sequence joins TRBV6-1 and TRBJ1-1, with TRBD1 matching 7 bases. Germline assignment: CDR1 MNHNS and CDR2 SASEGT. CDR3 length equals 14 residues. J gave up 3 bases and V 5 bases, and 6 bases lay outside the gene matches.

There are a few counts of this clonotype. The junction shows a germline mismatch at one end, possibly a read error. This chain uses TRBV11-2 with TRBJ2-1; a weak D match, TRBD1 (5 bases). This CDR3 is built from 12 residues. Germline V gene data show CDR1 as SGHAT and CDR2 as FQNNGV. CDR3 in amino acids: CASSPEDNEQLF. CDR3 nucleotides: TGTGCCAGCAGCCCCGAGGACAATGAGCAGCTCTTC.

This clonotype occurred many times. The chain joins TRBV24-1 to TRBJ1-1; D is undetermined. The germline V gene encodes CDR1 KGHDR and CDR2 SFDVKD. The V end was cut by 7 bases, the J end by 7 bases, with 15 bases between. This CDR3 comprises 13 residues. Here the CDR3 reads CATRNPMTSEAFF. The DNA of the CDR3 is TGTGCCACCAGGAATCCTATGACCAGTGAAGCTTTCTTT.

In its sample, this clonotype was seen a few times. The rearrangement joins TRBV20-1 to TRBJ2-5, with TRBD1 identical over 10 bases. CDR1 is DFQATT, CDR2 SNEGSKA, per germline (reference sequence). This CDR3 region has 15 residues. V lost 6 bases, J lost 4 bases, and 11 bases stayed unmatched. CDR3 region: CSAGGEGQGRETQYF. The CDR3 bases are TGCAGTGCGGGGGGAGAGGGACAGGGGAGAGAGACCCAGTACTTC.

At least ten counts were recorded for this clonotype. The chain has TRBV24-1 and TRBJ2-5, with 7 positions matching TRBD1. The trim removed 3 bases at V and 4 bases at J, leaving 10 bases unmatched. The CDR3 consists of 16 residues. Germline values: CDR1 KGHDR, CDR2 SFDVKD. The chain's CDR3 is CATSDARGHRGETQYF. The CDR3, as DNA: TGTGCCACCAGTGATGCGAGGGGGCATCGGGGAGAGACCCAGTACTTC.

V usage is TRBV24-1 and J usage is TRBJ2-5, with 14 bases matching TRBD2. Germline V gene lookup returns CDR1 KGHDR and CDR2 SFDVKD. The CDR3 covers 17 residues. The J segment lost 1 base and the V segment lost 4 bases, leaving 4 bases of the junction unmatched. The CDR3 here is CATSDRLAGGLQETQYF. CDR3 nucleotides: TGTGCCACCAGTGACCGACTAGCGGGAGGGCTCCAAGAGACCCAGTACTTC.

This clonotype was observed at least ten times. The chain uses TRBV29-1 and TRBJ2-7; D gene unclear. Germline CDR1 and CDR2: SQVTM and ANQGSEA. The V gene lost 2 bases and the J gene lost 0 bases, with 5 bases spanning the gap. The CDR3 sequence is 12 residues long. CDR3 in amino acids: CSVETSSYEQYF. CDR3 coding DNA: TGCAGCGTTGAAACGAGCTCCTACGAGCAGTACTTC.

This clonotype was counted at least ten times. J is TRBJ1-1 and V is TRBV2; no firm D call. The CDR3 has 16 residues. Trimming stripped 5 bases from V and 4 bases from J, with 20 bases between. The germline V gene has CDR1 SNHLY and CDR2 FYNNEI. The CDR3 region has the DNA TGTGCCAGCAGTCCTTTCCCCCCCAGGATAACCACTGAAGCTTTCTTT. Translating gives CASSPFPPRITTEAFF.

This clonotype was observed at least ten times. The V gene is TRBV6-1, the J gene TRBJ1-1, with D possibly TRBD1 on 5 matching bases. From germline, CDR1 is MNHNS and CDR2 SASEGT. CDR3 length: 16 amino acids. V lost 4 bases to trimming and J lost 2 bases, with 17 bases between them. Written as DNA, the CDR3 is TGTGCCAGCAGTGCGAGGACACTCCGAATTAACACTGAAGCTTTCTTT. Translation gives CASSARTLRINTEAFF.

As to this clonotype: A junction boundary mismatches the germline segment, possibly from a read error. The DNA for the CDR3 is TGTGCCAGCAGCCCCCGACTAGCGGGCTTGAACTTC. It yields the protein CASSPRLAGLNF. The chain links TRBV7-8 to TRBJ2-5; 10 nucleotides align to TRBD2. This CDR3 spans 12 amino acids. The germline gives CDR1 SGHVS, CDR2 FQNEAQ. Drawing the rest from reference TRBV7-8 and TRBJ2-5, the complete variable domain is GAGVSQSPRYKVAKRGQDVALRCDPISGHVSLFWYQQALGQGPEFLTYFQNEAQLDKSGLPSDRFFAERPEGSVSTLKIQRTQQEDSAVYLCASSPRLAGLNFGPGTRLLVL.

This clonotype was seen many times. The chain's CDR3 is CATSDPGASWRKETQYF. CDR3 nucleotides: TGTGCCACCAGTGACCCGGGGGCGAGTTGGCGAAAAGAGACCCAGTACTTC. The gene calls are TRBV24-1 and TRBJ2-5, with D tentatively TRBD1 or TRBD2 (6 bases each). This CDR3 contains 17 residues. In germline, CDR1 is KGHDR, CDR2 SFDVKD. Trimming left V 4 bases short and J 3 bases short, with 20 bases between.

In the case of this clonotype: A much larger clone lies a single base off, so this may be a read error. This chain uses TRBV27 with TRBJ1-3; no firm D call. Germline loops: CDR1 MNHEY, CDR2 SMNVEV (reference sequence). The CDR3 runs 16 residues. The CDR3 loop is CASGLGGFSSGNTIYF. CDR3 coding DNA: TGTGCCAGCGGTTTAGGAGGGTTTAGCTCTGGAAACACCATATATTTT.

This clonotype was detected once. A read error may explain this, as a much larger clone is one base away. The CDR3 spells CASGPSSFGDTQYF. CDR3 DNA: TGTGCCAGCGGGCCCTCGAGTTTTGGAGATACGCAGTATTTT. The J gene is TRBJ2-3, the V gene TRBV28; D gene ambiguous. Germline CDR1 MDHEN, CDR2 SYDVKM. The V gene lost 8 bases and the J gene lost 5 bases, with 17 bases spanning the gap. The CDR3 loop spans 14 amino acids.

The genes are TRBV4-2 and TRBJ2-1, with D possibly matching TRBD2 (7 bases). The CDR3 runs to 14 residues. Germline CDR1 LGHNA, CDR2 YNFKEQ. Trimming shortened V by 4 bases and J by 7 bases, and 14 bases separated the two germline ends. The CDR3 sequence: CASSPPRGGNEQFF. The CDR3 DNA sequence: TGTGCCAGCAGCCCCCCCAGGGGAGGGAATGAGCAGTTCTTC.

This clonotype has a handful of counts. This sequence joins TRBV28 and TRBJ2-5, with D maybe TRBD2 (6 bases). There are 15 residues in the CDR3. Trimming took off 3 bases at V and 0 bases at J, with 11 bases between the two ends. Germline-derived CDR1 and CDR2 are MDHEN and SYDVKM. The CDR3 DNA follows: TGTGCCAGCAGTTTGGGGCGGGGCTACCAAGAGACCCAGTACTTC. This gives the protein CASSLGRGYQETQYF.

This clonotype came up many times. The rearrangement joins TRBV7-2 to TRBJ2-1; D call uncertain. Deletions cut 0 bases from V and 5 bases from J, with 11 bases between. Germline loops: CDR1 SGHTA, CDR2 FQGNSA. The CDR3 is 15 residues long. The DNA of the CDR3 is TGTGCCAGCAGCTTAGCGGCCTACCGAAACAATGAGCAGTTCTTC. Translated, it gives CASSLAAYRNNEQFF.

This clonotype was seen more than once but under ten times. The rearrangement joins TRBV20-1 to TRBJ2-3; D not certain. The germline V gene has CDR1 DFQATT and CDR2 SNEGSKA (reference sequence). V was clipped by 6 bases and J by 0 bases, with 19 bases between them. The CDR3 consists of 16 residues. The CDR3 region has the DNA TGCAGTGCACCGGCCTCTGGGCTAACTAGCACAGATACGCAGTATTTT. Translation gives CSAPASGLTSTDTQYF.

The CDR3 loop is CASTRERLARGNEQFF. For the CDR3, the DNA is TGTGCCAGTACCCGCGAACGTCTAGCGAGGGGGAATGAGCAGTTCTTC. The rearrangement joins TRBV19 to TRBJ2-1; either TRBD1 or TRBD2 may supply D (6 bases each). This CDR3 is built from 16 residues. V lost 7 bases and J lost 7, with 23 bases in between. The germline gives CDR1 LNHDA, CDR2 SQIVND (reference sequence).

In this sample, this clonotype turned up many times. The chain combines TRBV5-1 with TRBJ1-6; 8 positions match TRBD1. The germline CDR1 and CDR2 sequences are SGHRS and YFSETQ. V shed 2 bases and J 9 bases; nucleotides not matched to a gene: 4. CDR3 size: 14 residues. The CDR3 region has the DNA TGCGCCAGCAGCTTAGACAGGGGCGGTTCACCCCTCCACTTT. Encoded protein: CASSLDRGGSPLHF.

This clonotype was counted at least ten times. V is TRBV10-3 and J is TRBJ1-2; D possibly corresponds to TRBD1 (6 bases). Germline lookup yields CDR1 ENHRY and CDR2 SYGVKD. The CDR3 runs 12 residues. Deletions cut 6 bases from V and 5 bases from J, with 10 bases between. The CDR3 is CAISPGQYGYTF. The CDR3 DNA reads TGTGCCATCAGCCCCGGACAGTATGGCTACACCTTC.

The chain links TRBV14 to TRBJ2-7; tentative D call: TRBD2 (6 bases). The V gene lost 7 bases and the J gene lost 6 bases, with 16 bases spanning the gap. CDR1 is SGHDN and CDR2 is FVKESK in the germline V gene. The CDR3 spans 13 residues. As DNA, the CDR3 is TGTGCCAGCACCCCCTCGGGGGTAAGCGAGCAGTACTTC. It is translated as CASTPSGVSEQYF.

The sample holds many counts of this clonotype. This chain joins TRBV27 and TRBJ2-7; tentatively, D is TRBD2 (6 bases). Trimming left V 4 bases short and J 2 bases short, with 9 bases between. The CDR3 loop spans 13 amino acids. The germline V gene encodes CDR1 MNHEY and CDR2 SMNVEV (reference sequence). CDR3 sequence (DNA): TGTGCCAGCAGTTATGCGGGGACCTACGAGCAGTACTTC. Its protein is CASSYAGTYEQYF.

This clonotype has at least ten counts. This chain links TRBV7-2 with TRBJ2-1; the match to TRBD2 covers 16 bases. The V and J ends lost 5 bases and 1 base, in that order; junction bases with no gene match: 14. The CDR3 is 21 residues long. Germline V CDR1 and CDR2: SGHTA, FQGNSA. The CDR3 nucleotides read TGTGCCAGCAGCACCCCTCGACGGGGGACTAGCGGGGGGGCGTCCTACAATGAGCAGTTCTTC. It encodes CASSTPRRGTSGGASYNEQFF. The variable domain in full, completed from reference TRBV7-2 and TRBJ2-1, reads GAGVSQSPSNKVTEKGKDVELRCDPISGHTALYWYRQSLGQGLEFLIYFQGNSAPDKSGLPSDRFSAERTGGSVSTLTIQRTQQEDSAVYLCASSTPRRGTSGGASYNEQFFGPGTRLTVL.